The 29 T cell receptor beta chains presented below share a single source sample, sequenced in a study of metastatic and nonmetastatic thyroid tumors. Patients underwent thyroid surgery, and none had received any treatment before it. TCRdb reanalyzed the PCR reads via MiXCR. The sample comprises about 17,000 clones, about 26% of which are singletons, and roughly 22% rests with the top ten. Source material: tumor tissue. The receptors stem from a female donor with papillary thyroid cancer or a benign thyroid nodule (not recorded which). Some clones in this sample may be carry-over from other donors' samples.

Of note for this clone: This may come from a read error, since a much larger clone is one base off. The J gene is TRBJ2-3, the V gene TRBV20-1, with 8 nucleotides matching TRBD2. The V segment lost 3 bases and the J segment 1 base; nucleotides outside the gene matches: 18. Per the germline V gene, CDR1 is DFQATT and CDR2 is SNEGSKA (reference sequence). This CDR3 has 19 amino acids. DNA of the CDR3: TGCAGTGCTAGTTGTGGCGGGGGGCCCGAAAAACACTGCACAGATACGCAGTATTTT. It encodes CSASCGGGPEKHCTDTQYF.

This clone was counted at least ten times. The chain couples TRBV6-1 to TRBJ2-7; maybe TRBD2 (6 bases). Germline values: CDR1 MNHNS, CDR2 SASEGT. Trimming removed 8 bases at V and 3 bases at J, with 11 bases between. CDR3 length: 12 amino acids. The CDR3 DNA reads as TGTGCCAGCTCCGGCGGGGTCTACGAGCAGTACTTC. As protein: CASSGGVYEQYF.

This clone is medium-sized. V is TRBV4-2 and J is TRBJ1-6; TRBD1 is a possible D gene (6 bases). Germline CDR1 LGHNA, CDR2 YNFKEQ. V dropped 0 bases and J dropped 9 bases, with 12 bases sitting between them. This CDR3 spans 15 amino acids. CDR3 sequence: CASSQDLGAGSPLHF. The CDR3, as DNA: TGTGCCAGCAGCCAAGATTTGGGGGCCGGTTCACCCCTCCACTTT.

J is TRBJ2-1 and V is TRBV7-8, with 10 positions matching TRBD1. CDR1 SGHVS and CDR2 FQNEAQ come from the germline V gene. The CDR3 has 15 residues. With V trimmed by 3 bases and J by 8 bases, 7 bases remained unmatched. This chain's CDR3 is CASSFEGQGIDEQFF. The CDR3 nucleotides are TGTGCCAGCAGCTTCGAGGGACAGGGGATTGATGAGCAGTTCTTC.

This clone was seen ten or more times. The chain is built from TRBV25-1 and TRBJ1-1; no clear D. V was pared by 6 bases and J by 3 bases, with 17 bases between. Germline V CDR1 and CDR2: MGHDK, SYGVNS. This CDR3 contains 15 residues. The CDR3 protein is CASRPAGKRDTEAFF. The CDR3 region has the DNA TGTGCCAGCAGGCCCGCGGGAAAGAGGGACACTGAAGCTTTCTTT. Full variable domain (rest looked up from reference TRBV25-1 and TRBJ1-1): EADIYQTPRYLVIGTGKKITLECSQTMGHDKMYWYQQDPGMELHLIHYSYGVNSTEKGDLSSESTVSRIRTEHFPLTLESARPSHTSQYLCASRPAGKRDTEAFFGQGTRLTVV.

Worth noting for this clone: An end of the junction differs from the germline gene, which may be a read error. This chain joins TRBV6-1 and TRBJ2-7; D remains ambiguous. This CDR3 region has 13 residues. Germline V gene sequence: CDR1 MNHNS, CDR2 SASEGT. The CDR3 coding sequence is TGTGCCATCAGTGAATGGCGTCCCTACGAGCAGTACTTC. Translation gives CAISEWRPYEQYF.

This clone qualifies as medium-sized. The V gene is TRBV11-2, the J gene TRBJ2-7, with TRBD1 identical over 10 bases. V shed 0 bases, J shed 5 bases, and the junction held 10 bases outside the gene matches. In germline, CDR1 is SGHAT, CDR2 FQNNGV. The CDR3 covers 17 residues. The CDR3 sequence: CASSLEGYGTGVHEQYF. For the CDR3, the DNA is TGTGCCAGCAGCTTAGAGGGTTATGGGACAGGGGTCCACGAGCAGTACTTC. The full variable domain, in which reference TRBV11-2 and TRBJ2-7 provide the parts outside the CDR3, is EAGVAQSPRYKIIEKRQSVAFWCNPISGHATLYWYQQILGQGPKLLIQFQNNGVVDDSQLPKDRFSAERLKGVDSTLKIQPAKLEDSAVYLCASSLEGYGTGVHEQYFGPGTRLTVT.

This clone showed up many times. This chain joins TRBV4-1 and TRBJ1-1; D is unclear. The V end lost 0 bases, the J end lost 3 bases, and 5 bases lay between the germline ends. Germline CDR1 reads MGHRA; CDR2 reads YSYEKL. This CDR3 region has 13 residues. The CDR3 spells CASSQERDTEAFF. The CDR3 region has the DNA TGCGCCAGCAGCCAAGAGAGGGACACTGAAGCTTTCTTT.

This rearrangement joins TRBV30 to TRBJ1-3, with a possible D match to TRBD1 (6 bases). V lost 5 bases and J lost 0, with 14 bases in between. Germline CDR1 is GTSNPN and CDR2 is SVGIG (reference sequence). CDR3 length: 15 amino acids. CDR3 DNA: TGTGCCTGGGGGCCGGGGGGCATCTCTGGAAACACCATATATTTT. It yields the protein CAWGPGGISGNTIYF.

The genes are TRBV6-1 and TRBJ2-7; TRBD2 is a possible D gene (6 bases). Trimming pared 5 bases from V and 0 bases from J, leaving 8 bases between. CDR1 MNHNS and CDR2 SASEGT come from the germline V gene. This CDR3 is built from 13 residues. CDR3 loop: CASSPGGSYEQYF. Here the CDR3 DNA reads TGTGCCAGCAGTCCCGGGGGCTCCTACGAGCAGTACTTC.

This clone is termed medium-sized. The J gene is TRBJ2-1, the V gene TRBV20-1; D not resolved. The germline gives CDR1 DFQATT, CDR2 SNEGSKA (reference sequence). This CDR3 is built from 12 residues. Trimming took 6 bases from V and 4 from J, leaving 10 bases between them. The CDR3 protein is CSAGPDYNEQFF. DNA for the CDR3: TGCAGTGCCGGCCCCGATTACAATGAGCAGTTCTTC.

The rearrangement uses TRBV7-8 and TRBJ2-5; D could derive from TRBD1 or TRBD2 (5 bases each). The CDR3 runs 17 residues. Germline V gene data show CDR1 as SGHVS and CDR2 as FQNEAQ. Trimming took 4 bases from V and 2 from J, leaving 20 bases between them. CDR3 amino acids: CASSSPIGTLEQETQYF. For the CDR3, the DNA is TGTGCCAGCAGCTCCCCAATAGGGACCCTAGAACAAGAGACCCAGTACTTC.

This clone turned up a few times. One junction end disagrees with the germline gene, perhaps due to a read error. The chain carries TRBV28 and TRBJ2-1, with 8 positions matching TRBD2. The CDR3 contains 14 residues. Germline-derived CDR1 and CDR2 are MDHEN and SYDVKM. The CDR3 DNA follows: TGTGCCGGCCTCTGGAGCGGGGGTTACAATGATCAGTTCTTC. This codes for CAGLWSGGYNDQFF.

The rearrangement links TRBV3-1 to TRBJ2-1; D gene unclear. The CDR3 runs to 13 residues. Trimming took off 0 bases at V and 14 bases at J, with 14 bases between the two ends. Per germline, CDR1 LGHDT and CDR2 YNNKEL (reference sequence). CDR3 in amino acids: CASSQEGRLGKFF. The CDR3 nucleotides read TGTGCCAGCAGCCAAGAAGGTCGGCTAGGGAAGTTCTTC.

In its sample, this clone was seen many times. CDR3: CASGPGHTNTIYF. In DNA, the CDR3 is TGTGCCAGCGGACCGGGACATACAAACACCATATATTTT. The chain recombines TRBV28 with TRBJ1-3; D possibly corresponds to TRBD1 (6 bases). The CDR3 length is 13 residues. Trimming took 8 bases from V and 6 from J, leaving 14 bases between them. Germline CDR1 and CDR2: MDHEN and SYDVKM.

This clone came up many times. The chain is built from TRBV3-1 and TRBJ2-7; TRBD1 might be the D (6 bases). The germline V gene has CDR1 LGHDT and CDR2 YNNKEL (reference sequence). The CDR3 sequence is 12 residues long. V dropped 4 bases and J dropped 6 bases, with 10 bases sitting between them. This CDR3 is CASSRRGSEQYF. In DNA form, the CDR3 reads TGTGCCAGCAGCCGTAGGGGGTCCGAGCAGTACTTC.

The rearrangement uses TRBV11-2 and TRBJ2-1; D might be TRBD2 (6 bases). This CDR3 has 16 residues. V was clipped by 6 bases and J by 5 bases, with 20 bases between them. Germline CDR1 reads SGHAT; CDR2 reads FQNNGV. As DNA, the CDR3 is TGTGCCAGCAGTTACGGGTGGCTAGCGCCTAACAATGAGCAGTTCTTC. It yields the protein CASSYGWLAPNNEQFF.

This clone is labeled as medium-sized (0.01 to 0.1%). This chain uses TRBV6-2 or TRBV6-3 with TRBJ1-4; D unclear. V lost 6 bases and J 8 bases, leaving 19 bases between the germline ends. Looked up from germline, CDR1 is MNHEY and CDR2 is SVGEGT. This CDR3 contains 15 residues. Here the CDR3 reads CASRLGRLGGEKLFF. For the CDR3, the DNA is TGTGCCAGCAGACTCGGACGGCTAGGCGGGGAAAAACTGTTTTTT.

In its sample, this clone ranks as large. This same CDR3 is encoded by further DNA sequences in the sample. This chain uses TRBV6-1 with TRBJ1-2, with D perhaps matching TRBD1 (5 bases). V lost 6 bases and J lost 2, with 10 bases in between. The CDR3 covers 13 residues. Per germline, CDR1 MNHNS and CDR2 SASEGT. The CDR3 DNA is TGTGCCAGCAGCCCCGGGGGGAACTATGGCTACACCTTC. It yields the protein CASSPGGNYGYTF.

This clone was picked up a small number of times. CDR3 region: CASGTLIQGAGYTF. The CDR3 DNA reads TGTGCCAGCGGAACGTTGATTCAGGGGGCAGGCTACACCTTC. This chain uses TRBV28 with TRBJ1-2; TRBD1 matches 8 bases. The CDR3 is 14 residues long. The V gene end was trimmed by 8 bases and the J gene end by 8 bases; junction bases not matched to a gene: 13. Germline V lookup: CDR1 MDHEN, CDR2 SYDVKM.

The gene calls are TRBV7-6 and TRBJ2-7; possibly TRBD2 for D (7 bases). The CDR3 covers 15 residues. Trimming removed 5 bases at V and 4 bases at J, with 18 bases between. Germline lookup yields CDR1 SGHVS and CDR2 FNYEAQ. CDR3 nucleotides: TGTGCCAGCAGCCCTGGGGGGGGCGGAGGGTACGAGCAGTACTTC. Its protein is CASSPGGGGGYEQYF.

The chain carries TRBV9 and TRBJ2-7, with D maybe TRBD1 (6 bases). V lost 0 bases to trimming and J lost 6 bases, with 13 bases between them. The CDR3 is made up of 14 amino acids. Germline CDR1 reads SGDLS; CDR2 reads YYNGEE. The CDR3 is CASSVAGETGEQYF. The CDR3 bases are TGTGCCAGCAGCGTAGCAGGGGAAACTGGCGAGCAGTACTTC.

Notes on this clone: The conserved final phenylalanine or tryptophan is absent from the CDR3, which likely points to a read error. The DNA is left out, because the CDR3 cannot be placed on it with certainty; the CDR3 is given as TCRdb lists it. This CDR3 is CASSLDLRGRRETKYL. The chain employs TRBV11-2 and TRBJ2-5; the table's D call, TRBD1, has no DNA check behind it. The germline V gene encodes CDR1 SGHAT and CDR2 FQNNGV. Including both end residues, the CDR3 is 16 amino acids long.

In DNA form, the CDR3 reads TGTGCCAGCAGCTTACCGACACGTAATTCACCCCTCCACTTT. It specifies CASSLPTRNSPLHF. This chain connects TRBV7-8 to TRBJ1-6; D unresolved. The CDR3 is 14 amino acids. V was trimmed by 2 bases and J by 6 bases, leaving 8 bases between them. Germline CDR1 and CDR2: SGHVS and FQNEAQ.

The chain couples TRBV6-1 to TRBJ2-5; D remains ambiguous. The CDR3 sequence is 15 residues long. Germline CDR1 is MNHNS and CDR2 is SASEGT. V lost 6 bases to trimming and J lost 1 base, with 15 bases between them. CDR3 DNA sequence: TGTGCCAGCAGGCACTGGGCGGTGGCCCAAGAGACCCAGTACTTC. It specifies CASRHWAVAQETQYF.

The sample holds many counts of this clone. The rearrangement uses TRBV20-1 and TRBJ2-3; possible D gene TRBD2, 5 bases. Germline V gene lookup returns CDR1 DFQATT and CDR2 SNEGSKA (reference sequence). The CDR3 runs to 12 residues. V was cut by 2 bases and J by 4 bases, with 7 bases left in between. The DNA of the CDR3 is TGCAGTGCTAGAACTAGTTCAGATACGCAGTATTTT. It is translated as CSARTSSDTQYF.

This clone showed up many times. V is TRBV2 and J is TRBJ1-2; D may be TRBD1 (6 bases). Germline CDR1 reads SNHLY; CDR2 reads FYNNEI. Trimming removed 5 bases from V and 4 bases from J, with 14 bases in between. This CDR3 region has 14 residues. The CDR3 DNA sequence: TGTGCCAGCAGTATGGGGGCAGGGCGCTATGGCTACACCTTC. It yields the protein CASSMGAGRYGYTF.

This clone was observed many times. Other DNA variants within this sample encode the same CDR3. CDR3: CASSLAGDPYNEQFF. The DNA for the CDR3 is TGTGCCAGCAGCTTAGCCGGGGACCCCTACAATGAGCAGTTCTTC. This chain links TRBV7-8 with TRBJ2-1; D could derive from TRBD1 or TRBD2 (5 bases each). This CDR3 contains 15 residues. Per the germline V gene, CDR1 is SGHVS and CDR2 is FQNEAQ. The V end was cut by 0 bases, the J end by 2 bases, with 8 bases between.

At least ten counts were recorded for this clone. J is TRBJ2-3 and V is TRBV20-1; 9 bases are a match to TRBD2. The CDR3 totals 15 residues. In germline, CDR1 is DFQATT, CDR2 SNEGSKA (reference sequence). V was pared by 5 bases and J by 1 base, with 7 bases of the junction left unmatched. CDR3 nucleotides: TGCAGTGCTGGGCTCCGGACTAGCGGCACAGATACGCAGTATTTT. It translates to CSAGLRTSGTDTQYF.